The source of this TCR beta chain is a study of blood T cell repertoires in COVID-19. At the level of the study: PBMCs, B-cell-depleted T cells, or T cells provided the cDNA or gDNA that made up the material.

Some clones are missing from TCRdb's copy, which holds only in-frame ones; the method was immunoSEQ multiplex PCR. The table records approximately 150,000 clones, 70% to 90% of them present only once. The sequenced material came from peripheral blood. The clonotype comes from a woman aged 60 to 75 with acute or convalescent COVID-19.

Written as DNA, the CDR3 is TGTGCCAGCTCATCGCTTAGCGGGGGAAGCACAGATACGCAGTATTTT. Translating it yields CASSSLSGGSTDTQYF. The chain couples TRBV18 to TRBJ2-3; TRBD2 agrees at 9 bases. This CDR3 is built from 16 residues. Germline V gene data show CDR1 as KGHSH and CDR2 as LQKENI. V lost 5 bases, J lost 0 bases, and 6 bases stayed unmatched.